The clone carrying this T cell receptor (beta chain) is deemed large. Its target is not known. TCRdb keeps only in-frame clones here, not all; method: immunoSEQ multiplex PCR. The repertoire holds around 3,200 clones, with 63% as singletons. Tumor samples were obtained before definitive surgery or chemotherapy. The data were taken from a study of high-grade serous ovarian cancer treatment subgroups. Findings of the study overall: CDR1 and CDR2 were left unanalyzed; analyses focused on CDR3. TCR relatedness rose with neoantigen level and trended with mutation load.

Deletions cut 10 bases from V and 4 bases from J, with 13 bases between. The CDR3 sequence is 12 residues long. Germline V gives CDR1 SGHVS, CDR2 FNYEAQ. The source material was tumor tissue. The clonotype comes from a human donor with high-grade serous ovarian cancer. The chain employs TRBV7-6 and TRBJ1-1; D not resolved. Here the CDR3 reads CATAKWGTEAFF. The CDR3 DNA reads as TGTGCCACTGCCAAGTGGGGCACTGAAGCTTTCTTT.